This TCR beta chain was captured by sequencing in a study of cytomegalovirus exposure and HLA in healthy donors. This CDR3 spans 15 amino acids. The junction had 1 base not matched to a gene; V was cut back by 4 bases and J by 1 base. Germline lookup yields CDR1 SGDLS and CDR2 YYNGEE. Primers: 60 Vbeta forward and 13 Jbeta reverse. Sequenced by immunoSEQ multiplex PCR; TCRdb stores in-frame clones only, minus some. Among 95,000 to 150,000 clones listed, approximately 84% were seen once. As for this clone: Its antigen is unknown.

Study-wide results and caveats: On later analysis, the bulk of CMV-associated TCR beta chains appeared to be HLA-restricted. Rare TCR sequences dominated, though some public TCRs recurred in many donors.

This receptor was identified in a man aged 45-60 years in good health and CMV-seronegative. Specimen: PBMCs. The chain combines TRBV9 with TRBJ2-2; 10 bases line up with TRBD2. The CDR3 spells CASSRTSGNTGELFF. CDR3 nucleotides: TGTGCCAGCAGCCGGACTAGCGGGAACACCGGGGAGCTGTTTTTT.